This passage covers 18 T cell receptor beta chains from one sample sequenced in a study of shared clonotypes between healthy human individuals. Produced via immunoSEQ multiplex PCR; TCRdb's table is partial and in-frame only. The sample holds about 980,000 clones, over 60% seen once. Sample: memory CD4+ T cells sorted from blood. The sample's subset: CD45RA-negative fraction. Receptors were obtained from a man aged 18-30 years in good health.

The V gene is TRBV11-3, the J gene TRBJ2-1; TRBD1 matches 9 bases. CDR1 is SGHNT and CDR2 is YENEEA in the germline V gene. V shed 3 bases and J 7 bases; nucleotides not matched to a gene: 10. The CDR3 extends over 16 amino acids. The CDR3 nucleotides are TGTGCCAGCAGCTTCTCCGGGACAGGGTCTTGGAATGAGCAGTTCTTC. Protein product: CASSFSGTGSWNEQFF.

The count of this clone is one. This chain uses TRBV7-9 with TRBJ2-3; possible D gene TRBD2, 6 bases. The length of the CDR3 is 16 residues. Germline assignment: CDR1 SEHNR and CDR2 FQNEAQ (reference sequence). V dropped 1 base and J dropped 2 bases, with 13 bases sitting between them. The CDR3 reads CASSLGGGITTDTQYF. The DNA for the CDR3 is TGTGCCAGCAGCTTAGGTGGGGGGATTACCACAGATACGCAGTATTTT.

This clone was detected a few times. Other DNA sequences of this sample code for an identical CDR3. The chain uses TRBV29-1 and TRBJ2-7, with D possibly being TRBD1 or TRBD2 (5 bases each). V was trimmed by 4 bases and J by 3 bases, leaving 10 bases between them. The CDR3 loop spans 12 amino acids. Germline V gene data show CDR1 as SQVTM and CDR2 as ANQGSEA. The CDR3 DNA reads as TGCAGCGTTGGGGACCAAGGCTACGAGCAGTACTTC. Translation gives CSVGDQGYEQYF.

This clone was found many times. The chain carries TRBV19 and TRBJ2-3; 7 positions match TRBD2. Germline CDR1 and CDR2: LNHDA and SQIVND (reference sequence). The CDR3 runs to 14 residues. The ends lost 10 bases at V and 4 bases at J; junction bases unmatched: 11. The CDR3: CAISGLNGADTQYF. For the CDR3, the DNA is TGTGCCATCTCGGGACTAAACGGAGCAGATACGCAGTATTTT.

The J gene is TRBJ1-5, the V gene TRBV6-1; D is unresolved. The CDR3 is made up of 11 amino acids. Germline V gives CDR1 MNHNS, CDR2 SASEGT. The V end was cut by 2 bases, the J end by 11 bases, with 7 bases between. CDR3 in amino acids: CASSESPAQHF. The CDR3 bases are TGTGCCAGCAGTGAATCGCCAGCCCAGCATTTT.

This rearrangement joins TRBV29-1 to TRBJ2-1; maybe TRBD1 (6 bases). V was trimmed by 4 bases and J by 3 bases, leaving 7 bases between them. Germline loops: CDR1 SQVTM, CDR2 ANQGSEA. This CDR3 has 12 amino acids. CDR3 sequence (DNA): TGCAGCGTTGTCAGGGGCTACAATGAGCAGTTCTTC. Protein sequence: CSVVRGYNEQFF.

This chain joins TRBV12-5 and TRBJ2-5; D possibly matches TRBD1 or TRBD2 (5 bases each). CDR1 and CDR2 (germline): LGHNT, FRNRAP. There are 13 residues in the CDR3. Trimming cost V 5 bases and J 6 bases, with 13 bases left between them. The CDR3 DNA sequence: TGTGCTAGTGGTGCGGTTTCGGGGCAGACCCAGTACTTC. Translating gives CASGAVSGQTQYF.

This clone was detected only a few times. The rearrangement uses TRBV7-9 and TRBJ1-2, with 7 bases lining up with TRBD1. CDR1 and CDR2 from the germline V gene are SEHNR and FQNEAQ (reference sequence). V trimming: 5 bases; J trimming: 4 bases; junction bases outside the gene matches: 4. This CDR3 has 13 amino acids. CDR3 amino acids: CASSPGTAYGYTF. The CDR3 nucleotides read TGTGCCAGCAGCCCGGGGACAGCCTATGGCTACACCTTC.

The rearrangement links TRBV14 to TRBJ1-3, with D perhaps matching TRBD1 (6 bases). Trimming pared 2 bases from V and 1 base from J, leaving 12 bases between. The V gene's germline CDR1 is SGHDN and CDR2 FVKESK. The CDR3 covers 16 residues. The CDR3 region has the DNA TGTGCCAGCAGCCAACGTGGGGGCGCTTCTGGAAACACCATATATTTT. It yields the protein CASSQRGGASGNTIYF.

The genes are TRBV5-5 and TRBJ2-7; D ambiguous. The germline CDR1 and CDR2 sequences are SGHKS and YYEKEE (reference sequence). The CDR3 loop spans 14 amino acids. The V end lost 3 bases, the J end lost 3 bases, and 13 bases lay between the germline ends. CDR3 in DNA: TGTGCCAGCAGCTCTGGACCGGCGATCTACGAGCAGTACTTC. It specifies CASSSGPAIYEQYF.

The chain recombines TRBV11-3 with TRBJ2-1; 8 nucleotides align to TRBD2. CDR3 size: 15 residues. J gave up 3 bases and V 5 bases, and 6 bases lay outside the gene matches. Per the germline V gene, CDR1 is SGHNT and CDR2 is YENEEA. This CDR3 reads CASSVRSGSYNEQFF. The CDR3 nucleotides are TGTGCCAGCAGCGTCCGAAGCGGGAGCTACAATGAGCAGTTCTTC.

This clone was seen more than once but under ten times. This rearrangement joins TRBV28 to TRBJ2-5; 13 bases match TRBD2. The CDR3 spans 16 residues. Germline V gene lookup returns CDR1 MDHEN and CDR2 SYDVKM. With 4 bases clipped from V and 2 bases from J, the junction kept 4 bases outside the gene matches. The CDR3 nucleotides read TGTGCCAGCAGTTCCGGGACTAGCGGGAAACAAGAGACCCAGTACTTC. Its protein product is CASSSGTSGKQETQYF.

This rearrangement joins TRBV11-1 to TRBJ1-5; D ambiguous. Germline CDR1 is SGHAT and CDR2 is FQDESV (reference sequence). Trimming left V 3 bases short and J 5 bases short, with 11 bases between. This CDR3 is built from 14 residues. The CDR3 DNA sequence: TGTGCCAGCAGCTTGTTACACCCGGATCAGCCCCAGCATTTT. Translating gives CASSLLHPDQPQHF.

This clone was found a few times. V usage is TRBV10-2 and J usage is TRBJ2-5, with 7 bases aligning to TRBD2. Per the germline V gene, CDR1 is WSHSY and CDR2 is SAAADI. V was clipped by 1 base and J by 2 bases; unmatched bases: 4. CDR3 length equals 15 residues. CDR3 in amino acids: CASSEWLAEQETQYF. The DNA for the CDR3 is TGCGCCAGCAGTGAGTGGCTAGCGGAACAAGAGACCCAGTACTTC.

The chain employs TRBV6-4 and TRBJ1-2; 7 positions match TRBD1. V shed 7 bases and J 0 bases; nucleotides not matched to a gene: 8. The germline V gene has CDR1 MRHNA and CDR2 SNTAGT. CDR3 length: 15 residues. The CDR3: CASTWDRASNYGYTF. CDR3 DNA sequence: TGTGCCAGCACCTGGGACAGAGCGTCTAACTATGGCTACACCTTC.

The chain couples TRBV6-1 to TRBJ2-6, with D uncertain. V was shortened by 3 bases and J by 0 bases, with 6 bases between the two germline ends. The CDR3 is 15 residues long. Germline CDR1 is MNHNS and CDR2 is SASEGT. CDR3 nucleotides: TGTGCCAGCAGTGACGTCCGCTCTGGGGCCAACGTCCTGACTTTC. Encoded protein: CASSDVRSGANVLTF.

The CDR3 DNA sequence: TGTGCCAGCCCTCCCAAAGGGAACACTGAAGCTTTCTTT. Protein sequence: CASPPKGNTEAFF. V is TRBV27 and J is TRBJ1-1; D is undetermined. The germline gives CDR1 MNHEY, CDR2 SMNVEV (reference sequence). The CDR3 contains 13 residues. Trimming removed 8 bases at V and 1 base at J, with 11 bases between.

The J gene is TRBJ1-4, the V gene TRBV30; D remains ambiguous. The CDR3 totals 11 residues. The germline gives CDR1 GTSNPN, CDR2 SVGIG (reference sequence). V lost 3 bases and J lost 6, with 5 bases in between. CDR3 nucleotide sequence: TGTGCCTGGAGAAAACATGAAAAACTGTTTTTT. As protein: CAWRKHEKLFF.